The 5 T cell receptor beta chains in this list originate from one sample, sequenced in a study of T cells in Graves' hyperthyroidism and ophthalmopathy. The source material, RNA transcripts, was used to amplify TCR beta CDR3 regions. Initially, a first-round RT-PCR of the TCR CDR3 employed the HTBI primer set. TCRdb used MiXCR to reprocess the multiplex PCR reads, holding one entry per CDR3 protein. The repertoire holds about 400,000 distinct CDR3 sequences, with about an eighth as singletons. Sequenced input: blood. These receptors originate from a man aged 45-65 years with Graves' ophthalmopathy.

This clonotype was seen at least ten times. This chain uses TRBV20-1 with TRBJ2-1; 10 bases align to TRBD2. Germline V gives CDR1 DFQATT, CDR2 SNEGSKA (reference sequence). V lost 5 bases, J lost 4 bases, and 5 bases stayed unmatched. The CDR3 is 14 residues long. CDR3: CSAGTSGKYNEQFF. The DNA of the CDR3 is TGCAGTGCTGGAACTAGCGGGAAATACAATGAGCAGTTCTTC.

The chain is built from TRBV10-3 and TRBJ1-4, with a possible D match to TRBD1 (6 bases). Trimming left V 6 bases short and J 7 bases short, with 15 bases between. The length of the CDR3 is 14 residues. Germline V gene lookup returns CDR1 ENHRY and CDR2 SYGVKD. The CDR3 coding sequence is TGTGCCATCAGCTACAGGGCGAAAGGTGAAAAACTGTTTTTT. Translating it yields CAISYRAKGEKLFF.

The chain has TRBV10-3 and TRBJ2-5; no firm D call. There are 12 residues in the CDR3. Between the trimmed V and J ends, which lost 2 bases and 4 bases, there was a span of 5 bases. Germline-derived CDR1 and CDR2 are ENHRY and SYGVKD. CDR3 DNA: TGTGCCATCAGTGAGGAGGCAGAGACCCAGTACTTC. Amino acids: CAISEEAETQYF.

This clonotype was detected ten times or more. The V gene is TRBV5-1, the J gene TRBJ2-7; D gene uncertain. Germline-derived CDR1 and CDR2 are SGHRS and YFSETQ. Trimming removed 5 bases at V and 3 bases at J, with 12 bases between. The CDR3 contains 13 residues. The CDR3: CASRPSALYEQYF. In DNA form, the CDR3 reads TGCGCCAGCAGGCCCTCCGCCCTCTACGAGCAGTACTTC.

This clonotype was detected many times. The chain couples TRBV3-1 to TRBJ2-3; perhaps TRBD1 as D (6 bases). In germline, CDR1 is LGHDT, CDR2 YNNKEL (reference sequence). With 0 bases removed from V and 13 bases from J, the gap between germline ends came to 14 bases. The CDR3 totals 13 residues. CDR3 sequence reads: CASSQDLTGTEYF. The CDR3 nucleotides are TGTGCCAGCAGCCAAGATCTGACAGGAACGGAGTATTTT.